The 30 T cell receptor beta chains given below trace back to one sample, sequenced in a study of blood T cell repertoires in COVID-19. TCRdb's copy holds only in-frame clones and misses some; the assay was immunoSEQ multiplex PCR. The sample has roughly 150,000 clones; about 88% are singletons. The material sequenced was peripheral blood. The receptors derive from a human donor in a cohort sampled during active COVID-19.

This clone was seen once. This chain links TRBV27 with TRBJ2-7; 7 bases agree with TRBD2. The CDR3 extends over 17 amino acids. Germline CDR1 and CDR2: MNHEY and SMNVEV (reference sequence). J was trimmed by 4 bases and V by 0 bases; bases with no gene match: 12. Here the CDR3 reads CASSLSFLGTTRYEQYF. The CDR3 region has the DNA TGTGCCAGCAGTTTATCTTTCCTCGGGACTACACGATACGAGCAGTACTTC.

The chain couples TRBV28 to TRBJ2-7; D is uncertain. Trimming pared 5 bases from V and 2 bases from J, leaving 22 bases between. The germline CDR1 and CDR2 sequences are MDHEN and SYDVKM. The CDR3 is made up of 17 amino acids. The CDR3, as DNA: TGTGCCAGCAGTCCCCTCTTTTCCCAAAACCAGGCCTACGAGCAGTACTTC. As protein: CASSPLFSQNQAYEQYF.

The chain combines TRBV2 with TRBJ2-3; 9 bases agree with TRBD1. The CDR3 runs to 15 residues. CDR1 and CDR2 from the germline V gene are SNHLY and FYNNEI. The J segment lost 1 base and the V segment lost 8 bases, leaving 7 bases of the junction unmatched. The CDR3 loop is CASLKQGARTDTQYF. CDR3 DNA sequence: TGTGCCAGCCTCAAACAGGGGGCCCGCACAGATACGCAGTATTTT.

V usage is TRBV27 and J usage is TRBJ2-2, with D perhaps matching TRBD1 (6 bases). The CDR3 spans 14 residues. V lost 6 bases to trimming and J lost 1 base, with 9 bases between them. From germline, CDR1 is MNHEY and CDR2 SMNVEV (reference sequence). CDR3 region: CASRATGNTGELFF. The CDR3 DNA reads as TGTGCCAGCAGGGCGACAGGGAACACCGGGGAGCTGTTTTTT.

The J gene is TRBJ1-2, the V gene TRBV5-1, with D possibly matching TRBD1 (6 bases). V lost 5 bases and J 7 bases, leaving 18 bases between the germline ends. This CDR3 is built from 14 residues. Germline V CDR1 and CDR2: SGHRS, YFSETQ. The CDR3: CASRPALGAGGYTF. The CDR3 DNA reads TGCGCCAGCAGGCCGGCTTTGGGGGCAGGTGGCTACACCTTC.

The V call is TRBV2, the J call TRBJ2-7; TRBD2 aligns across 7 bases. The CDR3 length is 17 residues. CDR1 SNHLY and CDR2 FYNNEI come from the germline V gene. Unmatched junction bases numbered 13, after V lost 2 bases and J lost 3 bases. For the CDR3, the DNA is TGTGCCAGCAGTGAATACCTTGGGGGGGGGAAAGACTACGAGCAGTACTTC. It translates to CASSEYLGGGKDYEQYF.

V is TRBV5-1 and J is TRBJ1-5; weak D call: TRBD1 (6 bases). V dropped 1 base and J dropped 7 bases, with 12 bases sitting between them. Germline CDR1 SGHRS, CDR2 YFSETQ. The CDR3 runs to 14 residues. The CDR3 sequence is CASSLTGSGQPQHF. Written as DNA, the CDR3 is TGCGCCAGCAGCTTGACAGGGTCGGGCCAGCCCCAGCATTTT.

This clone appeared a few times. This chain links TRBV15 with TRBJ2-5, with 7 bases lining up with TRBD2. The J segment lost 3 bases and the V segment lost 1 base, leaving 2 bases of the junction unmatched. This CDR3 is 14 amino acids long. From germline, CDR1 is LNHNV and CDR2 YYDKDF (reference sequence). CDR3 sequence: CATSRGGGKETQYF. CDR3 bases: TGTGCCACCAGCAGAGGGGGGGGGAAAGAGACCCAGTACTTC.

CDR3 DNA sequence: TGTGCCAGCAGCCTCAGGAGGGAGCCTTTCTATGGCTACACCTTC. Encoded protein: CASSLRREPFYGYTF. The rearrangement joins TRBV5-5 to TRBJ1-2; no clear D gene. The V gene's germline CDR1 is SGHKS and CDR2 YYEKEE (reference sequence). The CDR3 is made up of 15 amino acids. V dropped 4 bases and J dropped 4 bases, with 17 bases sitting between them. Together with reference TRBV5-5 and TRBJ1-2, the CDR3 gives the full variable domain: DAGVTQSPTHLIKTRGQQVTLRCSPISGHKSVSWYQQVLGQGPQFIFQYYEKEERGRGNFPDRFSARQFPNYSSELNVNALLLGDSALYLCASSLRREPFYGYTFGSGTRLTVV.

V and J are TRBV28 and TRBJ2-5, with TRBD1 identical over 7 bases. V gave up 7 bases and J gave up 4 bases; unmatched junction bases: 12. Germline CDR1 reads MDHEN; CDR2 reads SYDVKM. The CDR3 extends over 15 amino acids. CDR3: CASITQGSVVETQYF. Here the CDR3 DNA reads TGTGCCAGCATCACACAGGGGTCGGTTGTAGAGACCCAGTACTTC. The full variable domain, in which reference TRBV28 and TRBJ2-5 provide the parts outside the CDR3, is DVKVTQSSRYLVKRTGEKVFLECVQDMDHENMFWYRQDPGLGLRLIYFSYDVKMKEKGDIPEGYSVSREKKERFSLILESASTNQTSMYLCASITQGSVVETQYFGPGTRLLVL.

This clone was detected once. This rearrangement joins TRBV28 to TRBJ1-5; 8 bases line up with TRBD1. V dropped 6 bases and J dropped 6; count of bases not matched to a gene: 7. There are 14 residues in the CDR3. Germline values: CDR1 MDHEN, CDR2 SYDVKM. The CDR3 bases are TGTGCCAGCAGCCGCAGGGGGCCGTCTCAGCCCCAGCATTTT. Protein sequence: CASSRRGPSQPQHF. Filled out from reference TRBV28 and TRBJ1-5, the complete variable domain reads DVKVTQSSRYLVKRTGEKVFLECVQDMDHENMFWYRQDPGLGLRLIYFSYDVKMKEKGDIPEGYSVSREKKERFSLILESASTNQTSMYLCASSRRGPSQPQHFGDGTRLSIL.

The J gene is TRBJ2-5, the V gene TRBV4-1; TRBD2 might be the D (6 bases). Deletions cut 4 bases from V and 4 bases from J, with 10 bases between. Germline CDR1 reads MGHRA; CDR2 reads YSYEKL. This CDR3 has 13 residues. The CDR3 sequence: CASSLRRGETQYF. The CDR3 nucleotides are TGCGCCAGCAGCCTTCGGCGGGGAGAGACCCAGTACTTC.

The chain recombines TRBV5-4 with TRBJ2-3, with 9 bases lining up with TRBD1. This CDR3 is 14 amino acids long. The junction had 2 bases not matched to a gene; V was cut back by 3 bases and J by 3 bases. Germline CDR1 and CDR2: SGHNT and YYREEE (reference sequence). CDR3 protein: CASSSDRGTDTQYF. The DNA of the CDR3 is TGTGCCAGCAGCTCTGACAGGGGGACAGATACGCAGTATTTT. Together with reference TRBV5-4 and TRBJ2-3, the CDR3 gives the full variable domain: ETGVTQSPTHLIKTRGQQVTLRCSSQSGHNTVSWYQQALGQGPQFIFQYYREEENGRGNFPPRFSGLQFPNYSSELNVNALELDDSALYLCASSSDRGTDTQYFGPGTRLTVL.

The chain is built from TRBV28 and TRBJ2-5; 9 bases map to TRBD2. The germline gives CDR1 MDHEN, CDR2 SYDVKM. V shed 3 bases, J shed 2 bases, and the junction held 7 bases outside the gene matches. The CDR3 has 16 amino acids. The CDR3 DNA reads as TGTGCCAGCAGTTTTGGGGCGGGAGGGCGGCAAGAGACCCAGTACTTC. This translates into CASSFGAGGRQETQYF.

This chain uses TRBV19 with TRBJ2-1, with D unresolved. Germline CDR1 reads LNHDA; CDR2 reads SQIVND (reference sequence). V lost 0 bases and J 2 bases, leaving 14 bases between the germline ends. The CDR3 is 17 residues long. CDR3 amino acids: CASSIDVTVRPYNEQFF. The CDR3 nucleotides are TGTGCCAGTAGTATAGATGTTACAGTTAGGCCCTACAATGAGCAGTTCTTC. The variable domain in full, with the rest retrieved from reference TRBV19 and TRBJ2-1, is DGGITQSPKYLFRKEGQNVTLSCEQNLNHDAMYWYRQDPGQGLRLIYYSQIVNDFQKGDIAEGYSVSREKKESFPLTVTSAQKNPTAFYLCASSIDVTVRPYNEQFFGPGTRLTVL.

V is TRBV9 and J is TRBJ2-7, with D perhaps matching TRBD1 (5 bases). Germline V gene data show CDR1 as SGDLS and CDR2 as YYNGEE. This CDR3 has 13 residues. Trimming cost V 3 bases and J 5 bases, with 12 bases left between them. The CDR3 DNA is TGTGCCAGCAGCGGGGGCAGTCTCCACGAGCAGTACTTC. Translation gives CASSGGSLHEQYF. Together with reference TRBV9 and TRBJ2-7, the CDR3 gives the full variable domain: DSGVTQTPKHLITATGQRVTLRCSPRSGDLSVYWYQQSLDQGLQFLIQYYNGEERAKGNILERFSAQQFPDLHSELNLSSLELGDSALYFCASSGGSLHEQYFGPGTRLTVT.

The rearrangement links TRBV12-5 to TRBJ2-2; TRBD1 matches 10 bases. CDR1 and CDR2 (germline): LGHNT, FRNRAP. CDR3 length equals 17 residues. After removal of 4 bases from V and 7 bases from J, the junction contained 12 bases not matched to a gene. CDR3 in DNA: TGTGCTAGTGGTTGGCTGGGACAGGGGCTAACTTTCGGGGAGCTGTTTTTT. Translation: CASGWLGQGLTFGELFF.

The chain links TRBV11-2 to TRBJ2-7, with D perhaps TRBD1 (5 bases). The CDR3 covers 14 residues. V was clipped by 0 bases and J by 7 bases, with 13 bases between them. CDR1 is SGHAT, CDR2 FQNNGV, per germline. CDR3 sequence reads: CASSLDLTAGEQYF. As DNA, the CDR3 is TGTGCCAGCAGCTTAGATCTGACAGCAGGAGAGCAGTACTTC.

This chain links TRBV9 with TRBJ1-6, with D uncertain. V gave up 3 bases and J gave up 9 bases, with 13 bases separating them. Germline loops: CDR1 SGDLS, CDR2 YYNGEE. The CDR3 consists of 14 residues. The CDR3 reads CASSAGSSPSPLHF. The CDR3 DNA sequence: TGTGCCAGCAGCGCCGGGTCCTCTCCTTCACCCCTCCACTTT.

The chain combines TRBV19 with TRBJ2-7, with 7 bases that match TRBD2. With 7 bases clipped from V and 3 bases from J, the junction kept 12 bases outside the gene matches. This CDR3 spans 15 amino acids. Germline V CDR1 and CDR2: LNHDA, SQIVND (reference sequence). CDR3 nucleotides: TGTGCCAGTAAGTGGGGAGCGGGGCCATACTACGAGCAGTACTTC. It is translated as CASKWGAGPYYEQYF.

CDR3 nucleotides: TGTGCCAGGGGGACTAGCGGGAGAAGCGAGCAGTACTTC. Encoded protein: CARGTSGRSEQYF. The V call is TRBV2, the J call TRBJ2-7, with 14 bases aligning to TRBD2. The germline V gene has CDR1 SNHLY and CDR2 FYNNEI. This CDR3 has 13 residues. J was trimmed by 6 bases and V by 9 bases; bases with no gene match: 4.

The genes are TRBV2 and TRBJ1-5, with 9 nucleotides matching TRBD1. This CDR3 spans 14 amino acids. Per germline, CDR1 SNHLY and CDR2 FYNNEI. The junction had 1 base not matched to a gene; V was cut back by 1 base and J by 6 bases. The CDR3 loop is CASSEEGQGQPQHF. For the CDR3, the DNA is TGTGCCAGCAGTGAAGAGGGACAGGGTCAGCCCCAGCATTTT.

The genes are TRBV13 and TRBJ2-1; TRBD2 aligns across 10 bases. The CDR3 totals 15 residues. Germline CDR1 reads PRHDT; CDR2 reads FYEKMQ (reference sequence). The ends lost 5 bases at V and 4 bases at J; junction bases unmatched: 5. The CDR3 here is CASSHSGGPYNEQFF. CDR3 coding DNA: TGTGCCAGCAGCCATAGCGGGGGGCCTTACAATGAGCAGTTCTTC.

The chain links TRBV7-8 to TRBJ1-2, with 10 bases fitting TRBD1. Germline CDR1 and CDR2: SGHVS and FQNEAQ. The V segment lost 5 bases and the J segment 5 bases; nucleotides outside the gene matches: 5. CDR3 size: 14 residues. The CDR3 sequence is CASSLGQGLYGYTF. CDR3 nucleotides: TGTGCCAGCAGCCTGGGACAGGGGCTTTATGGCTACACCTTC. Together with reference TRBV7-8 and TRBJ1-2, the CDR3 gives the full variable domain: GAGVSQSPRYKVAKRGQDVALRCDPISGHVSLFWYQQALGQGPEFLTYFQNEAQLDKSGLPSDRFFAERPEGSVSTLKIQRTQQEDSAVYLCASSLGQGLYGYTFGSGTRLTVV.

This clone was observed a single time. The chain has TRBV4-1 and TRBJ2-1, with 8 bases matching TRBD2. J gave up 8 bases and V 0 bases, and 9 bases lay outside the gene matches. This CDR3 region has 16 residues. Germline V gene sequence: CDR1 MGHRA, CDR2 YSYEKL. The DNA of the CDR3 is TGCGCCAGCAGCCAAGATCGGCTCTCGCGGGGGGATGAGCAGTTCTTC. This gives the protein CASSQDRLSRGDEQFF.

The CDR3, as DNA: TGTGCCAGCAGCGAGGCAGGGGACAGGAGCTACAATGAGCAGTTCTTC. Translated: CASSEAGDRSYNEQFF. This sequence joins TRBV9 and TRBJ2-1, with TRBD1 matching over 8 bases. V lost 3 bases, J lost 3 bases, and 8 bases stayed unmatched. Looked up from germline, CDR1 is SGDLS and CDR2 is YYNGEE. CDR3 length: 16 amino acids. Together with reference TRBV9 and TRBJ2-1, the CDR3 gives the full variable domain: DSGVTQTPKHLITATGQRVTLRCSPRSGDLSVYWYQQSLDQGLQFLIQYYNGEERAKGNILERFSAQQFPDLHSELNLSSLELGDSALYFCASSEAGDRSYNEQFFGPGTRLTVL.

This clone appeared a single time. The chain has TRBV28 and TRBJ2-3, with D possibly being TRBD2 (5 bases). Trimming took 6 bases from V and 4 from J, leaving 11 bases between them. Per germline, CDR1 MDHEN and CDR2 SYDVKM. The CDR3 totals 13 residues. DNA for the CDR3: TGTGCCAGCAGCTCCCGGGGTGCAGATACGCAGTATTTT. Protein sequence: CASSSRGADTQYF.

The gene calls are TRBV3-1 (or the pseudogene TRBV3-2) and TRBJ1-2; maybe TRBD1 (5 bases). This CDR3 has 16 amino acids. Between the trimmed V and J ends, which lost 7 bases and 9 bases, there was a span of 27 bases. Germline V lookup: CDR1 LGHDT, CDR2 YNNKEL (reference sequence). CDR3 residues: CASTPQGGRPKSSYTF. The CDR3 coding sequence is TGTGCCAGCACCCCGCAGGGTGGACGTCCTAAGTCGAGCTACACCTTC.

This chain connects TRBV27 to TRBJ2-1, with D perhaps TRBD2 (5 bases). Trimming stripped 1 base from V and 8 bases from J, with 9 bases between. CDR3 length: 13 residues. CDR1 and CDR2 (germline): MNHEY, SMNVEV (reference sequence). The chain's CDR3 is CASSLLGEDEQFF. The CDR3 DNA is TGTGCCAGCAGTTTATTGGGAGAAGATGAGCAGTTCTTC.

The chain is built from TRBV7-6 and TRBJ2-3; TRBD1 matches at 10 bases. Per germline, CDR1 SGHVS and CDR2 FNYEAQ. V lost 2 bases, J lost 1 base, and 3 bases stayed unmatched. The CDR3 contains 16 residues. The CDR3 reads CASSLWGTGGTDTQYF. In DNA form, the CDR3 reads TGTGCCAGCAGCTTATGGGGGACAGGGGGCACAGATACGCAGTATTTT.